One and the same sample provided the 9 T cell receptor beta chains below, sequenced in a study of T cells after yellow fever vaccination. TCRdb redid the calling of the 5' RACE reads with MiXCR, one entry per CDR3 protein. The sample gives about 630,000 distinct CDR3 sequences, around an eighth of which show up once; 15% is in the top ten. Sequencing was performed on PBMCs, taken on the day of the yellow fever booster vaccination. Source of these receptors: a young man who received the YFV17D yellow fever vaccine.

This clonotype was counted once. CDR3 in amino acids: CSAGVMNTEAFF. The CDR3 nucleotides are TGCAGCGCAGGGGTGATGAACACTGAAGCTTTCTTT. The chain couples TRBV29-1 to TRBJ1-1; D is possibly TRBD1 (6 bases). CDR3 length equals 12 residues. Germline V gene data show CDR1 as SQVTM and CDR2 as ANQGSEA. V was cut by 7 bases and J by 0 bases, with 9 bases left in between.

This clonotype has only a few counts. This chain uses TRBV19 with TRBJ2-2; D is undetermined. CDR3 length equals 14 residues. V gave up 10 bases and J gave up 2 bases, with 14 bases separating them. From germline, CDR1 is LNHDA and CDR2 SQIVND (reference sequence). CDR3 protein: CATRPKPNTGELFF. The CDR3 DNA sequence: TGTGCCACCCGGCCAAAGCCCAACACCGGGGAGCTGTTTTTT.

The chain links TRBV20-1 to TRBJ2-7; no firm D call. The germline V gene has CDR1 DFQATT and CDR2 SNEGSKA (reference sequence). V dropped 4 bases and J dropped 0 bases, with 10 bases sitting between them. There are 13 residues in the CDR3. CDR3 amino acids: CSATGTSSYEQYF. The CDR3 region has the DNA TGCAGTGCTACCGGAACCTCCTCCTACGAGCAGTACTTC.

This chain uses TRBV10-3 with TRBJ1-5; 11 bases are a match to TRBD1. With V trimmed by 3 bases and J by 4 bases, 11 bases remained unmatched. CDR3 size: 18 residues. Germline V gene data show CDR1 as ENHRY and CDR2 as SYGVKD. The CDR3 DNA follows: TGTGCCATCAGTGAATCCGGGACAGGGGGTTTCCGAAATCAGCCCCAGCATTTT. It codes for CAISESGTGGFRNQPQHF.

This clonotype was observed a few times. This chain connects TRBV20-1 to TRBJ2-3; D possibly corresponds to TRBD1 (6 bases). V lost 3 bases and J lost 4, with 11 bases in between. This CDR3 has 13 amino acids. The germline V gene encodes CDR1 DFQATT and CDR2 SNEGSKA (reference sequence). The DNA of the CDR3 is TGCAGTGCTAGCTACAGGGCCCCAGATACGCAGTATTTT. Residues: CSASYRAPDTQYF.

In its sample, this clonotype was seen a few times. The chain employs TRBV20-1 and TRBJ2-4; D is possibly TRBD2 (5 bases). Germline assignment: CDR1 DFQATT and CDR2 SNEGSKA (reference sequence). V dropped 0 bases and J dropped 8 bases, with 17 bases sitting between them. CDR3 length equals 15 residues. The DNA for the CDR3 is TGCAGTGCTAGAGAGGAGGACGTGCGGATGGACATTCAGTACTTC. It yields the protein CSAREEDVRMDIQYF.

The sample holds many counts of this clonotype. The genes are TRBV6-2 or TRBV6-3 and TRBJ2-1; tentative D call: TRBD2 (6 bases). Germline V CDR1 and CDR2: MNHEY, SVGEGT. The V gene lost 6 bases and the J gene lost 1 base, with 25 bases spanning the gap. The CDR3 is 19 amino acids. CDR3 sequence (DNA): TGTGCCAGCAGCGATCCCACCCCCGGGAGTCTCGGTTCCTACAATGAGCAGTTCTTC. Its protein product is CASSDPTPGSLGSYNEQFF.

The V and J genes are TRBV9 and TRBJ2-6; D uncertain. Trimming pared 2 bases from V and 0 bases from J, leaving 6 bases between. The CDR3 runs 15 residues. Germline V gene data show CDR1 as SGDLS and CDR2 as YYNGEE. In nucleotides, the CDR3 is TGTGCCAGCAGCGTGTTTTACTCTGGGGCCAACGTCCTGACTTTC. Its protein is CASSVFYSGANVLTF.

The chain links TRBV2 to TRBJ2-1; TRBD2 matches 11 bases. The V and J ends lost 6 bases and 7 bases, in that order; junction bases with no gene match: 17. Germline V CDR1 and CDR2: SNHLY, FYNNEI. The CDR3 extends over 18 amino acids. CDR3 sequence (DNA): TGTGCCAGCAGCGGGACCCGCTGGGTAGCGGGAGGGCCGAATGAGCAGTTCTTC. Encoded protein: CASSGTRWVAGGPNEQFF. Filled out from reference TRBV2 and TRBJ2-1, the complete variable domain reads EPEVTQTPSHQVTQMGQEVILRCVPISNHLYFYWYRQILGQKVEFLVSFYNNEISEKSEIFDDQFSVERPDGSNFTLKIRSTKLEDSAMYFCASSGTRWVAGGPNEQFFGPGTRLTVL.